This is a list of T cell receptor beta chains from one sample in a study of blood T cell repertoires in COVID-19. Generated by immunoSEQ multiplex PCR, the TCRdb table keeps only in-frame clones and is missing some. The sample consists of 150,000 or so clones, roughly nine tenths of them appearing once. The sequencing input was PBMCs or T cells enriched from blood (not recorded which). The origin of the receptors is a woman aged 40 to 50 who had been exposed to COVID-19. CDR3s include the opening cysteine and the closing phenylalanine or tryptophan. A D gene is named only where the DNA matches it firmly. Clone size appears in some rows only: once, few, many, or a class for an expanded clone.

D gene,J gene,clone size,V gene,CDR3 protein,CDR3 DNA
.,TRBJ2-2,.,TRBV9,CASMEGSGTGELFF,TGTGCCAGCATGGAGGGCTCGGGGACCGGGGAGCTGTTTTTT
.,TRBJ1-2,.,TRBV4-1,CASSQVTDYGYTF,TGCGCCAGCAGCCAAGTTACAGACTATGGCTACACCTTC
.,TRBJ2-1,.,TRBV28,CASRRLAAFNEQFF,TGTGCCAGCAGACGATTGGCTGCCTTCAATGAGCAGTTCTTC
TRBD1,TRBJ1-2,.,TRBV10-1,CASTSRQGGGYTF,TGCGCCAGCACGAGCCGACAGGGGGGGGGCTACACCTTC
.,TRBJ1-1,.,TRBV13,CASSPAGLNTEAFF,TGTGCCAGCAGCCCCGCGGGGCTGAACACTGAAGCTTTCTTT
.,TRBJ1-1,.,TRBV5-1,CASRGGDGVTNTEAFF,TGCGCCAGCAGAGGAGGGGACGGGGTTACGAACACTGAAGCTTTCTTT
.,TRBJ2-7,few,TRBV7-9,CASEGGLSYEQYF,TGTGCCAGCGAGGGCGGGTTATCCTACGAGCAGTACTTC
TRBD1,TRBJ1-5,.,TRBV5-1,CASSMGQGDQPQHF,TGCGCCAGCAGCATGGGACAGGGGGATCAGCCCCAGCATTTT
TRBD2,TRBJ2-5,.,TRBV14,CASTRAGEETQYF,TGTGCCAGCACCCGAGCGGGAGAAGAGACCCAGTACTTC
TRBD1,TRBJ2-7,once,TRBV5-5,CASGRDRAEQYF,TGTGCCAGCGGCAGGGACAGGGCGGAGCAGTACTTC
TRBD1,TRBJ1-1,.,TRBV5-5,CASSLWGQGLINTEAFF,TGTGCCAGCAGCCTCTGGGGACAGGGGTTGATTAACACTGAAGCTTTCTTT
.,TRBJ1-1,.,TRBV7-9,CASSTYRIPNTEAFF,TGTGCCAGCAGCACGTACAGGATACCGAACACTGAAGCTTTCTTT
TRBD1,TRBJ1-5,.,TRBV12-3/TRBV12-4,CASSDRESQPQHF,TGTGCCAGCAGTGACAGGGAGTCTCAGCCCCAGCATTTT
TRBD1,TRBJ1-2,.,TRBV5-8,CASSSRQGARGLGYTF,TGTGCCAGCAGCTCGAGACAGGGGGCGCGGGGTCTTGGCTACACCTTC
.,TRBJ1-1,.,TRBV5-1,CASSFQYGQGTEAFF,TGCGCCAGCAGCTTCCAATACGGGCAGGGCACTGAAGCTTTCTTT
.,TRBJ1-1,.,TRBV7-9,CASSLASGGNTEAFF,TGTGCCAGCAGCTTAGCCTCCGGGGGGAACACTGAAGCTTTCTTT
.,TRBJ2-7,.,TRBV5-6,CASSYQGKFREQYF,TGTGCCAGCAGCTACCAGGGGAAGTTTCGCGAGCAGTACTTC
.,TRBJ1-2,.,TRBV15,CATSTGDYGYTF,TGTGCCACCAGCACCGGGGACTATGGCTACACCTTC
.,TRBJ1-1,.,TRBV6-5,CASSYWGENTEAFF,TGTGCCAGCAGTTACTGGGGGGAGAACACTGAAGCTTTCTTT
.,TRBJ1-3,.,TRBV24-1,CATVRGETGNTIYF,TGTGCCACCGTTCGGGGAGAGACTGGAAACACCATATATTTT
TRBD1,TRBJ1-1,.,TRBV7-8,CASSSTGGSNTEAFF,TGTGCCAGCAGCTCGACAGGGGGCTCGAACACTGAAGCTTTCTTT
.,TRBJ2-7,.,TRBV4-2,CASSQVWEAQYEQYF,TGTGCCAGCAGCCAAGTGTGGGAGGCTCAGTACGAGCAGTACTTC
.,TRBJ1-1,.,TRBV14,CASSLYLPGTEAFF,TGTGCCAGCAGTTTGTATCTGCCGGGCACTGAAGCTTTCTTT
.,TRBJ1-5,.,TRBV27,CASATGRGQPQHF,TGTGCCAGCGCCACAGGGAGGGGGCAGCCCCAGCATTTT
.,TRBJ1-3,.,TRBV9,CASSPRVYSPGNTIYF,TGTGCCAGCAGCCCCAGGGTCTATAGCCCTGGAAACACCATATATTTT
.,TRBJ1-2,.,TRBV6-1,CASSEAGAWGYTF,TGTGCCAGCAGTGAAGCGGGGGCTTGGGGCTACACCTTC
.,TRBJ1-1,.,TRBV6-5,CASSYSWAGEAFF,TGTGCCAGCAGTTACTCGTGGGCGGGAGAAGCTTTCTTT
TRBD1,TRBJ1-5,.,TRBV28,CASSLDRGETGNQPQHF,TGTGCCAGCAGTTTGGACAGGGGGGAGACAGGCAATCAGCCCCAGCATTTT
.,TRBJ1-1,.,TRBV12-3/TRBV12-4,CAGSRGGTTEAFF,TGTGCCGGCTCTCGAGGGGGAACCACTGAAGCTTTCTTT
.,TRBJ2-3,.,TRBV6-2/TRBV6-3,CASSPPGGTQYF,TGTGCCAGCAGCCCCCCGGGTGGTACGCAGTATTTT
.,TRBJ1-1,.,TRBV12-5,CASGLPLFIMNTEAFF,TGTGCTAGTGGTTTGCCCCTCTTTATTATGAACACTGAAGCTTTCTTT
TRBD1,TRBJ1-1,.,TRBV7-9,CASSATGTVNTEAFF,TGTGCCAGCAGCGCTACCGGGACAGTGAACACTGAAGCTTTCTTT
.,TRBJ2-1,.,TRBV11-2,CASSTSTRPNNEQFF,TGTGCCAGCAGCACCTCCACGCGGCCAAACAATGAGCAGTTCTTC
.,TRBJ1-5,.,TRBV28,CASSLRGVGNQPQHF,TGTGCCAGCAGTTTACGGGGGGTGGGCAATCAGCCCCAGCATTTT
.,TRBJ1-3,.,TRBV6-5,CASRGGSGNTIYF,TGTGCCAGCAGGGGGGGTAGTGGAAACACCATATATTTT
.,TRBJ1-2,.,TRBV19,CASSIGQRDTNYGYTF,TGTGCCAGTAGTATAGGACAGCGTGATACTAACTATGGCTACACCTTC
TRBD1,TRBJ1-4,.,TRBV5-1,CASSLDRASEKLFF,TGCGCCAGCAGCTTAGACAGGGCCAGTGAAAAACTGTTTTTT
.,TRBJ1-2,.,TRBV11-3,CASSLRGGYGYTF,TGTGCCAGCAGCTTACGGGGAGGCTATGGCTACACCTTC
TRBD1,TRBJ2-5,.,TRBV7-9,CASSGTGGFEETQYF,TGTGCCAGCAGCGGGACAGGGGGCTTTGAAGAGACCCAGTACTTC
TRBD1,TRBJ1-2,.,TRBV5-1,CASSLGDRGNYGYTF,TGCGCCAGCAGCTTGGGGGACAGGGGTAACTATGGCTACACCTTC
TRBD1,TRBJ1-6,few,TRBV6-6,CASRQGADSPLHF,TGTGCCAGCAGACAGGGGGCGGATTCACCCCTCCACTTT
.,TRBJ2-5,.,TRBV10-3,CAISENGVQEAQYF,TGTGCCATCAGTGAGAATGGAGTACAAGAGGCCCAGTACTTC
.,TRBJ1-4,.,TRBV27,CASSPSVGGFNEKLFF,TGTGCCAGCAGTCCCTCAGTGGGGGGGTTTAATGAAAAACTGTTTTTT
TRBD1,TRBJ1-1,.,TRBV19,CASSPGTAYTEAFF,TGTGCCAGTAGTCCAGGGACAGCTTACACTGAAGCTTTCTTT
.,TRBJ1-6,.,TRBV10-2,CASRGTTWLHF,TGCGCCAGCAGGGGGACTACTTGGCTCCACTTT